The clone carrying this T cell receptor beta chain has ten or more counts. Its antigen is unidentified. This sample is part of a study of T-cell reconstitution after alpha-beta-depleted transplantation in children. The TCRbeta library incorporated unique molecular identifiers. Via MiXCR, TCRdb re-called the PCR reads, giving one row per CDR3 protein. This sample has about 19,000 distinct CDR3 sequences, with approximately 13% found just once. The study, taken as a whole, reports: About two months after transplant, alpha-beta T cells reportedly came from several hundred expanded graft clones.

This sample comprised PBMCs, mostly from graft donor cells, obtained 60 days after TCRalphabeta/CD19-depleted stem cell transplant. The TCR comes from a female patient between 2 and 15 years old who had a stem cell transplant for congenital amegakaryocytic thrombocytopenia, so the T cells may come from the graft donor.

CDR3 sequence: CASSSPGGYTF. As DNA, the CDR3 is TGTGCCAGCAGCTCCCCGGGGGGCTACACCTTC. The chain recombines TRBV7-2 with TRBJ1-2; D is uncertain. The CDR3 has 11 residues. V lost 4 bases to trimming and J lost 8 bases, with 8 bases between them. Germline V gene lookup returns CDR1 SGHTA and CDR2 FQGNSA. The variable domain in full, with the rest retrieved from reference TRBV7-2 and TRBJ1-2, is GAGVSQSPSNKVTEKGKDVELRCDPISGHTALYWYRQSLGQGLEFLIYFQGNSAPDKSGLPSDRFSAERTGGSVSTLTIQRTQQEDSAVYLCASSSPGGYTFGSGTRLTVV.